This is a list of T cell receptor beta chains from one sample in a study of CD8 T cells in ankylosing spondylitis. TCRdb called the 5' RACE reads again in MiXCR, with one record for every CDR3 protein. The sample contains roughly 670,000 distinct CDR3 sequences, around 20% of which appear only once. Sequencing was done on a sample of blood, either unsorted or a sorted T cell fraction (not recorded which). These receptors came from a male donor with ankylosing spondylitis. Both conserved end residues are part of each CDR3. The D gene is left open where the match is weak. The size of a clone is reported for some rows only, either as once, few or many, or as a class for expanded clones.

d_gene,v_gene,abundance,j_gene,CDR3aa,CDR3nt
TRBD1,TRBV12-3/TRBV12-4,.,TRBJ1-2,CASSRGGTGEDGYTF,TGTGCCAGCAGCCGAGGGGGGACAGGGGAGGATGGCTACACCTTC
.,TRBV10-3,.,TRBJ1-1,CAISEFVTTTEAFF,TGTGCCATCAGTGAGTTTGTTACAACCACTGAAGCTTTCTTT
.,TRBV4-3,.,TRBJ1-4,CASSHLTGTASEKLFF,TGCGCCAGCAGCCACCTTACCGGGACTGCGAGTGAAAAACTGTTTTTT
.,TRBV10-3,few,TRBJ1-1,CAISPRDITEAFF,TGTGCCATATCACCGCGGGACATCACTGAAGCTTTCTTT
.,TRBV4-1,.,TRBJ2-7,CASSQGGPGTYEQYF,TGCGCCAGCAGCCAAGGCGGGCCTGGGACCTACGAGCAGTACTTC
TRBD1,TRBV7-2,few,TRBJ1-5,CASSLGDSLNQPQHF,TGTGCCAGCAGCTTAGGGGACAGCCTCAATCAGCCCCAGCATTTT
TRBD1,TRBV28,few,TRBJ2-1,CASSLLGTGGNNEQFF,TGTGCCAGCAGTTTATTAGGGACAGGGGGCAACAATGAGCAGTTCTTC
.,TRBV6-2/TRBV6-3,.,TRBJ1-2,CASSYRQDTYGYTF,TGTGCCAGCAGTTACCGACAGGACACTTATGGCTACACCTTC
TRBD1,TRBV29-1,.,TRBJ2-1,CSVPRTGDYNEQFF,TGCAGCGTTCCCCGGACAGGTGATTACAATGAGCAGTTCTTC
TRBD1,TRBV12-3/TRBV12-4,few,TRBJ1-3,CATRGRTIYF,TGTGCCACGAGGGGGCGGACCATATATTTT
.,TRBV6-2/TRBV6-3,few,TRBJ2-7,CASSFSRFSYEQYF,TGTGCCAGCAGTTTCTCCCGCTTCTCCTACGAGCAGTACTTC
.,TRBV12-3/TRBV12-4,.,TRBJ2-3,CDSSPGTVSTDTQYF,TGTGACAGCAGCCCCGGGACTGTTAGCACAGATACGCAGTATTTT
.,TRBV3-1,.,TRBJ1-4,CASSRSRATNEKLFF,TGTGCCAGCAGCCGGTCAAGAGCAACTAATGAAAAACTGTTTTTT